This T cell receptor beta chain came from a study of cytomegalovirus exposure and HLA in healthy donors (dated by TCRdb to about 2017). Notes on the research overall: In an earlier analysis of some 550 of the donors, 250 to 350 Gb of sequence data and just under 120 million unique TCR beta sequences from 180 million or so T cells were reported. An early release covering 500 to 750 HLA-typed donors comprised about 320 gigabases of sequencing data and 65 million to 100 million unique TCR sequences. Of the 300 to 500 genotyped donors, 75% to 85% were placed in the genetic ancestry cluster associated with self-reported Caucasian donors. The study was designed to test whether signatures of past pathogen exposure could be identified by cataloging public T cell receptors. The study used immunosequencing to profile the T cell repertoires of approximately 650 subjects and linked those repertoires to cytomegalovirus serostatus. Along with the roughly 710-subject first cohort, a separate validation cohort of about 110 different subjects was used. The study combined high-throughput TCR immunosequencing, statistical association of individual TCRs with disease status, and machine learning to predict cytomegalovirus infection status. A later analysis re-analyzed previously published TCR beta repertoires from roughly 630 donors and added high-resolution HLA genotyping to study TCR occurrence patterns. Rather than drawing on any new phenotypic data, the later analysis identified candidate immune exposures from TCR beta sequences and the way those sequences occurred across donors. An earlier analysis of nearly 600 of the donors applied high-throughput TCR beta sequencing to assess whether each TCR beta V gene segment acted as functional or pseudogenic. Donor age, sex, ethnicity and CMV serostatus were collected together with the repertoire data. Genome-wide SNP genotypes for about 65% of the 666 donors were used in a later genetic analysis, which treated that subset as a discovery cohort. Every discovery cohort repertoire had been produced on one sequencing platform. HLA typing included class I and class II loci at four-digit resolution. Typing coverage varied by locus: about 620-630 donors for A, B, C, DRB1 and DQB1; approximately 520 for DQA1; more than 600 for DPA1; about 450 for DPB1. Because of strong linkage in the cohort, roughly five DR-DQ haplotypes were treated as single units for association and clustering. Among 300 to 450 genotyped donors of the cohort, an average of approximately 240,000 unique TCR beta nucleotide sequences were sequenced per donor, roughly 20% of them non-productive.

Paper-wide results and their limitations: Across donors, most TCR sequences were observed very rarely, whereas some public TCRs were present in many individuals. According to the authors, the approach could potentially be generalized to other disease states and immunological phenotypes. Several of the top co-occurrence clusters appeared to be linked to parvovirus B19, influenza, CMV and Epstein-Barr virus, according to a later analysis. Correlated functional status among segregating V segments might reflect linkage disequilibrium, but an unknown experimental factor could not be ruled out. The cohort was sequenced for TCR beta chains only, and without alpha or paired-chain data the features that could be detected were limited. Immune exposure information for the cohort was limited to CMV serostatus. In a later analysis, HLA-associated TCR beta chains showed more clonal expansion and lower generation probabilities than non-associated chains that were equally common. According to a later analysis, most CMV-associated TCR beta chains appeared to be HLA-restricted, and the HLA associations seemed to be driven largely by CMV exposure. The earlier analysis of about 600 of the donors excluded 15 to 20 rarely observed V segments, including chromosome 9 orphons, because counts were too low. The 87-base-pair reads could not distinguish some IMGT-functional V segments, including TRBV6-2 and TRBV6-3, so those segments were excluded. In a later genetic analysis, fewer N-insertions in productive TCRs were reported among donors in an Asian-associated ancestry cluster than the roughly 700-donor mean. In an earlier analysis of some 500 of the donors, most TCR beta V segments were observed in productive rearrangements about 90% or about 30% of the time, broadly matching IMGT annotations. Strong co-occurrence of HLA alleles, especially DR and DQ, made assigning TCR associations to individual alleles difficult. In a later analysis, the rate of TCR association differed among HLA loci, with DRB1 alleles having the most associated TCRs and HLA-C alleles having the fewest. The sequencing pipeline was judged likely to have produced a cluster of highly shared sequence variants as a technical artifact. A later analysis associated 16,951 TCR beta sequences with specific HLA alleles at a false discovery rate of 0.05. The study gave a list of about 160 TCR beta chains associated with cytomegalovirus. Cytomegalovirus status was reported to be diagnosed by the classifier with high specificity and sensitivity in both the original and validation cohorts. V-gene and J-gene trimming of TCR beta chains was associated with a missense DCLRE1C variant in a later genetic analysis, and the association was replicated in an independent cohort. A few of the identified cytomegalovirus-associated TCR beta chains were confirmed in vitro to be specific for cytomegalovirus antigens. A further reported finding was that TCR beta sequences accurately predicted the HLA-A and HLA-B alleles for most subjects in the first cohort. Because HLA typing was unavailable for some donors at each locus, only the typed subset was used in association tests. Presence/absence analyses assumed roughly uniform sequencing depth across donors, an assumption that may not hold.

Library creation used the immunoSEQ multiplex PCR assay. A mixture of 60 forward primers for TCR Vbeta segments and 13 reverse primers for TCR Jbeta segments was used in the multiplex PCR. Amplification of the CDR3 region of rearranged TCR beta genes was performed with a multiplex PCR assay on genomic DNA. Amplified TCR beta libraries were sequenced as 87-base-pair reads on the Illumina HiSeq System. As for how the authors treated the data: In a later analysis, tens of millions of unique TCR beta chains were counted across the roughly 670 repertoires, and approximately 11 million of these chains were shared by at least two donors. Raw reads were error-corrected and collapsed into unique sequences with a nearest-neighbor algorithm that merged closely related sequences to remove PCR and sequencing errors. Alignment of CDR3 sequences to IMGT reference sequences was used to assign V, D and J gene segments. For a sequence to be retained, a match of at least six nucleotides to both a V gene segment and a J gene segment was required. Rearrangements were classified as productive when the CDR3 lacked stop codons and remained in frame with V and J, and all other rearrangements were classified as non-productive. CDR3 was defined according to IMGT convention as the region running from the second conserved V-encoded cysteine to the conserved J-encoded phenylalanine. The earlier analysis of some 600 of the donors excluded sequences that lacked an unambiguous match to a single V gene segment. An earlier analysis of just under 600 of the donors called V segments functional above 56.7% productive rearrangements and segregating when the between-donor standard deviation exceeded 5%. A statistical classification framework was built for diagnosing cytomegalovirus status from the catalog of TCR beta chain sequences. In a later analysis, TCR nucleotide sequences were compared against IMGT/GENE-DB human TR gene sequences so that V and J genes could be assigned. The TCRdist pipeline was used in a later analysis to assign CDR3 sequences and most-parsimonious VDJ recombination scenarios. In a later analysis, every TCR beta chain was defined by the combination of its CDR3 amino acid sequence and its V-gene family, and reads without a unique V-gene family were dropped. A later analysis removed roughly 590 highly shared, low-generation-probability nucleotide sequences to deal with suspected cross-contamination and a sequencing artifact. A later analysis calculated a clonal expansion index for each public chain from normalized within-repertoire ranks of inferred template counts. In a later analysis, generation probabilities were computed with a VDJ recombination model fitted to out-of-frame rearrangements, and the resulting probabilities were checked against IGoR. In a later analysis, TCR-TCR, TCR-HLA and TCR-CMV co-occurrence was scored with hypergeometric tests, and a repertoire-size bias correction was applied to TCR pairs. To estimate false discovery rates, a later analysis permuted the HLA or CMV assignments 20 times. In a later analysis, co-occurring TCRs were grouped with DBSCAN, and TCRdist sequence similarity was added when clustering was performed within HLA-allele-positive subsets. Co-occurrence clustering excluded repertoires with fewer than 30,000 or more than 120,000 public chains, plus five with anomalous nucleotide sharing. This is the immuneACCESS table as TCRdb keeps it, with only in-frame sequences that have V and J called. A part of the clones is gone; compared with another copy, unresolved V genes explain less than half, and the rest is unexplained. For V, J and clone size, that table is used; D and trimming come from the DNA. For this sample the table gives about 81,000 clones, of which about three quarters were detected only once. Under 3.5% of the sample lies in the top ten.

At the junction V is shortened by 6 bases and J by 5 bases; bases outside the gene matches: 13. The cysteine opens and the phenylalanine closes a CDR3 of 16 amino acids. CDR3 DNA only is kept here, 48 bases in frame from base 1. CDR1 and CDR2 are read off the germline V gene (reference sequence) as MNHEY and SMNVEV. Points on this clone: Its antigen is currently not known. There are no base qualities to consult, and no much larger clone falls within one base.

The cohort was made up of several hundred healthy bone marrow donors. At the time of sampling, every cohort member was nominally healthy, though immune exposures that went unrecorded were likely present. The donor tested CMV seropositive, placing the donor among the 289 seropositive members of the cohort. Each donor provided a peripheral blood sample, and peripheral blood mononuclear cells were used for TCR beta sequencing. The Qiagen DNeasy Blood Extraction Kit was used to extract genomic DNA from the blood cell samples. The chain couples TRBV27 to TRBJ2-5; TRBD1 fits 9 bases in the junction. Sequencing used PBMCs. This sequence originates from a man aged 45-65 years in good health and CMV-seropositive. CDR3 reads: CASSTGQGMFRETQYF. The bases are TGTGCCAGCAGCACCGGACAGGGGATGTTTAGGGAGACCCAGTACTTC.